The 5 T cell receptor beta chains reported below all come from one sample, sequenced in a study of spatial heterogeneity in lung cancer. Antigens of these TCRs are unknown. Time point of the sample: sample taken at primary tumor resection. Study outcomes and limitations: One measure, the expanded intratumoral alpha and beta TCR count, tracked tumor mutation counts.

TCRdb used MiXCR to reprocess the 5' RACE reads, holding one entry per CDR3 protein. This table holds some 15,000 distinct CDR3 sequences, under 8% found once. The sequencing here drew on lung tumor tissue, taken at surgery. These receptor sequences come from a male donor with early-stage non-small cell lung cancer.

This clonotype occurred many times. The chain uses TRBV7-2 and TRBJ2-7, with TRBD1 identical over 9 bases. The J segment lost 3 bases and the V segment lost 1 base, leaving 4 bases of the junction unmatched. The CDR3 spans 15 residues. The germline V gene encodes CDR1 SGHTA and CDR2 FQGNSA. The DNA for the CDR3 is TGTGCCAGCAGCTTAGTGACAGGGGGTCTCTACGAGCAGTACGTC. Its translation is CASSLVTGGLYEQYV.

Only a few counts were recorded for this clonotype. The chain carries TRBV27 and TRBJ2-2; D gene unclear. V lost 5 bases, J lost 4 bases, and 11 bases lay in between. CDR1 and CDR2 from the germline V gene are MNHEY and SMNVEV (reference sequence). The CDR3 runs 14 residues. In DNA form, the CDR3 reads TGTGCCAGCAGTCTGATTCGGCCCACCGGGGAGCTGTTTTTT. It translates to CASSLIRPTGELFF.

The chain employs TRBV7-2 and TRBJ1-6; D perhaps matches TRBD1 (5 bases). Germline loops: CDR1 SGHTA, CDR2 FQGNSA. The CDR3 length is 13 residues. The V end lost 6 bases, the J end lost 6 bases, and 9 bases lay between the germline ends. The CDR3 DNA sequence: TGTGCCAGCAGGGACAACCGTAATTCACCCCTCCACTTT. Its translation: CASRDNRNSPLHF.

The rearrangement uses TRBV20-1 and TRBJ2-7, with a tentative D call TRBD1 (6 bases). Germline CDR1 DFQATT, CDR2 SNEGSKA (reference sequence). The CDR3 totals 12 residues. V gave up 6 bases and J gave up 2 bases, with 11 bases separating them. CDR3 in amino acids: CSANEGAYEQYF. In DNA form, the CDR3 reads TGCAGTGCAAACGAGGGGGCCTACGAGCAGTACTTC.

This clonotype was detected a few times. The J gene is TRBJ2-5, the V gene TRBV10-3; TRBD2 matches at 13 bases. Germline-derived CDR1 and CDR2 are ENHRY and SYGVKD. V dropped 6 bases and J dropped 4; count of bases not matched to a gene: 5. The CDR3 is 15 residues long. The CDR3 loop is CAIRTTSGGSETQYF. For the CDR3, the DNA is TGTGCCATCAGGACGACTAGCGGGGGGTCAGAGACCCAGTACTTC.